These 24 T cell receptor beta chains share one sample of origin, sequenced in a study of blood T cell repertoires in COVID-19. Some clones are missing from TCRdb's copy, which holds only in-frame ones; the method was immunoSEQ multiplex PCR. The sample contains 150,000 to 200,000 clones, about 86% of which appear only once. The source material was peripheral blood. Receptors were obtained from a woman aged 55-69 years with COVID-19, enrolled during active disease.

The chain recombines TRBV30 with TRBJ2-7; D is possibly TRBD1 (6 bases). The germline gives CDR1 GTSNPN, CDR2 SVGIG (reference sequence). V was trimmed by 2 bases and J by 4 bases, leaving 12 bases between them. The CDR3 loop spans 13 amino acids. CDR3 in DNA: TGTGCCTGGAGTAGGACAGCCGTTTACGAGCAGTACTTC. It specifies CAWSRTAVYEQYF.

The chain's CDR3 is CAISPGTAIYEQYF. CDR3 nucleotide sequence: TGTGCCATCAGCCCCGGGACAGCTATCTACGAGCAGTACTTC. The chain employs TRBV10-3 and TRBJ2-7, with TRBD1 identical over 7 bases. The CDR3 sequence is 14 residues long. Germline CDR1 is ENHRY and CDR2 is SYGVKD. V lost 6 bases and J lost 3; bases outside the gene matches: 8.

This chain links TRBV30 with TRBJ2-1; TRBD2 aligns across 8 bases. J lost 8 bases, V lost 0 bases, and 21 bases had no gene match. The CDR3 is made up of 19 amino acids. Per the germline V gene, CDR1 is GTSNPN and CDR2 is SVGIG (reference sequence). As DNA, the CDR3 is TGTGCCTGGAGTGTAGCCAAGTGGGCCGGGACTAGTAGGTCTGATGAGCAGTTCTTC. It translates to CAWSVAKWAGTSRSDEQFF.

This chain joins TRBV10-3 and TRBJ2-1, with TRBD1 as a possible D gene (6 bases). Trimming shortened V by 5 bases and J by 4 bases, and 18 bases separated the two germline ends. The CDR3 contains 16 residues. Germline V gene sequence: CDR1 ENHRY, CDR2 SYGVKD. The CDR3 DNA is TGTGCCATCAGTCTCCGGACAGACACACTGTACAATGAGCAGTTCTTC. Translating gives CAISLRTDTLYNEQFF.

This chain links TRBV11-2 with TRBJ1-2; maybe TRBD1 (6 bases). The germline V and J ends were trimmed by 3 bases and 1 base, with 9 bases remaining between them. This CDR3 is 14 amino acids long. Per germline, CDR1 SGHAT and CDR2 FQNNGV. The CDR3 DNA reads as TGTGCCAGCAGCTTCGGGACACTTAACTATGGCTACACCTTC. As protein: CASSFGTLNYGYTF.

The gene calls are TRBV4-1 and TRBJ1-4; perhaps TRBD1 as D (5 bases). V was pared by 0 bases and J by 8 bases, with 22 bases between. Looked up from germline, CDR1 is MGHRA and CDR2 is YSYEKL. This CDR3 has 18 amino acids. The CDR3 region has the DNA TGCGCCAGCAGCCAAGAAATCCCCTCTGGGGGGACGAAGGAAAAACTGTTTTTT. Protein: CASSQEIPSGGTKEKLFF.

The table lists this clone with a few counts. This rearrangement joins TRBV19 to TRBJ2-7; 8 nucleotides agree with TRBD2. Per the germline V gene, CDR1 is LNHDA and CDR2 is SQIVND (reference sequence). The CDR3 is made up of 13 amino acids. J was trimmed by 5 bases and V by 8 bases; bases with no gene match: 8. CDR3 DNA sequence: TGTGCCAGTTCCCAGCGGGAGTACGACGAGCAGTACTTC. It is translated as CASSQREYDEQYF.

This chain uses TRBV4-2 with TRBJ2-2, with D possibly being TRBD2 (5 bases). The length of the CDR3 is 16 residues. The V end lost 4 bases, the J end lost 1 base, and 13 bases lay between the germline ends. Germline V gene lookup returns CDR1 LGHNA and CDR2 YNFKEQ. This CDR3 is CASSRASGKNTGELFF. The CDR3 bases are TGTGCCAGCAGCCGGGCAAGCGGCAAGAACACCGGGGAGCTGTTTTTT.

This clone was recorded once. This chain joins TRBV4-1 and TRBJ2-1, with 7 bases identical to TRBD1. Per germline, CDR1 MGHRA and CDR2 YSYEKL. V dropped 1 base and J dropped 7; count of bases not matched to a gene: 13. CDR3 length: 17 amino acids. CDR3 protein: CASSQGPSTPRGNEQFF. The CDR3 DNA reads TGCGCCAGCAGCCAAGGGCCCTCGACTCCCAGGGGGAATGAGCAGTTCTTC.

V usage is TRBV3-1 (or the pseudogene TRBV3-2) and J usage is TRBJ1-2, with 7 bases that match TRBD1. The V gene end was trimmed by 0 bases and the J gene end by 4 bases; junction bases not matched to a gene: 8. The CDR3 is made up of 16 amino acids. Germline V gene data show CDR1 as LGHDT and CDR2 as YNNKEL (reference sequence). The CDR3 loop reads CASSQEVGTAVYGYTF. Here the CDR3 DNA reads TGTGCCAGCAGCCAAGAAGTGGGGACAGCCGTCTATGGCTACACCTTC.

This rearrangement joins TRBV6-6 to TRBJ1-5, with 7 bases aligning to TRBD1. There are 14 residues in the CDR3. V dropped 0 bases and J dropped 6; count of bases not matched to a gene: 2. The germline V gene has CDR1 MNHNY and CDR2 SVGAGI (reference sequence). The CDR3 DNA is TGTGCCAGCAGTTACTCAACAGGGGCTCAGCCCCAGCATTTT. Amino acids: CASSYSTGAQPQHF.

This chain uses TRBV19 with TRBJ2-1; D is perhaps TRBD1 (5 bases). Between the trimmed V and J ends, which lost 3 bases and 9 bases, there was a span of 18 bases. This CDR3 contains 15 residues. Germline CDR1 and CDR2: LNHDA and SQIVND (reference sequence). The CDR3 sequence is CASSILFGQGSEQFF. The CDR3 coding sequence is TGTGCCAGTAGTATTTTATTTGGGCAGGGAAGTGAGCAGTTCTTC.

This clone was counted a single time. The V call is TRBV4-3, the J call TRBJ1-6, with 8 bases identical to TRBD1. V lost 4 bases to trimming and J lost 3 bases; unmatched junction nucleotides: 5. Germline V gene data show CDR1 as LGHNA and CDR2 as YSLEER. The CDR3 has 16 residues. The DNA of the CDR3 is TGCGCCAGCAGCCCGGGGACAGGACACTATAATTCACCCCTCCACTTT. Its translation is CASSPGTGHYNSPLHF.

The chain has TRBV5-4 and TRBJ2-6; 7 nucleotides agree with TRBD1. Germline V gives CDR1 SGHNT, CDR2 YYREEE (reference sequence). This CDR3 contains 17 residues. Unmatched junction bases numbered 8, after V lost 4 bases and J lost 1 base. DNA for the CDR3: TGTGCCAGCAGCGCCGGGACAGTCTCGTCTGGGGCCAACGTCCTGACTTTC. Translated, it gives CASSAGTVSSGANVLTF.

This sequence joins TRBV19 and TRBJ1-5, with D unclear. V was cut by 2 bases and J by 0 bases, with 5 bases left in between. Germline loops: CDR1 LNHDA, CDR2 SQIVND (reference sequence). The CDR3 contains 14 residues. The CDR3 sequence: CASSITDSNQPQHF. The CDR3 DNA reads TGTGCCAGTAGTATAACAGATAGCAATCAGCCCCAGCATTTT.

The rearrangement links TRBV4-1 to TRBJ1-3; D possibly corresponds to TRBD1 (6 bases). The CDR3 consists of 18 residues. The V gene lost 0 bases and the J gene lost 4 bases, with 19 bases spanning the gap. Germline CDR1 and CDR2: MGHRA and YSYEKL. This CDR3 reads CASSQDISRWGLGNTIYF. DNA of the CDR3: TGCGCCAGCAGCCAAGATATCTCTCGTTGGGGGCTAGGAAACACCATATATTTT.

The chain has TRBV6-5 and TRBJ2-7; possibly TRBD2 for D (6 bases). Germline V gene sequence: CDR1 MNHEY, CDR2 SVGAGI. Trimming took 7 bases from V and 3 from J, leaving 10 bases between them. CDR3 length: 12 residues. The CDR3 bases are TGTGCCAGCACACGGGAGAGCTACGAGCAGTACTTC. This translates into CASTRESYEQYF.

This chain links TRBV24-1 with TRBJ2-1; 11 bases line up with TRBD1. CDR1 and CDR2 from the germline V gene are KGHDR and SFDVKD. V shed 1 base, J shed 6 bases, and the junction held 4 bases outside the gene matches. The CDR3 is made up of 16 amino acids. CDR3 sequence reads: CATSDLGQGAGNEQFF. CDR3 coding DNA: TGTGCCACCAGTGATTTAGGACAGGGGGCGGGCAATGAGCAGTTCTTC.

V gene TRBV11-3 combines with J gene TRBJ1-2; 9 positions agree with TRBD1. V dropped 1 base and J dropped 8; count of bases not matched to a gene: 5. The V gene's germline CDR1 is SGHNT and CDR2 YENEEA. CDR3 length: 14 residues. The CDR3 nucleotides read TGTGCCAGCAGCTTAGGGGACAGGGTAGGAGGCTACACCTTC. Amino acids: CASSLGDRVGGYTF.

The chain has TRBV5-4 and TRBJ2-5, with D perhaps TRBD1 (6 bases). The CDR3 loop spans 14 amino acids. The V gene lost 7 bases and the J gene lost 7 bases, with 20 bases spanning the gap. Per the germline V gene, CDR1 is SGHNT and CDR2 is YYREEE (reference sequence). The CDR3 is CASGEQGPGVTQYF. CDR3 in DNA: TGTGCCAGCGGCGAGCAGGGGCCCGGGGTGACCCAGTACTTC.

The chain joins TRBV29-1 to TRBJ1-1, with D perhaps TRBD1 (5 bases). V was clipped by 4 bases and J by 8 bases, with 17 bases between them. Germline assignment: CDR1 SQVTM and CDR2 ANQGSEA. The CDR3 sequence is 13 residues long. CDR3 sequence (DNA): TGCAGCGTTGGCAGGACACTGGAGGGGGAAGCTTTCTTT. Residues: CSVGRTLEGEAFF.

V and J are TRBV9 and TRBJ2-5; D is possibly TRBD1 (5 bases). V was shortened by 0 bases and J by 4 bases, with 10 bases between the two germline ends. Germline lookup yields CDR1 SGDLS and CDR2 YYNGEE. The CDR3 extends over 14 amino acids. This CDR3 is CASSVGAGRETQYF. CDR3 coding DNA: TGTGCCAGCAGCGTAGGCGCAGGGCGAGAGACCCAGTACTTC.

This chain links TRBV5-5 with TRBJ1-5; no clear D gene. Germline CDR1 reads SGHKS; CDR2 reads YYEKEE (reference sequence). This CDR3 comprises 16 residues. The ends were cut back, 0 bases at V and 6 bases at J, with 16 bases in the middle. CDR3 region: CASSLGLPIGGQPQHF. CDR3 DNA sequence: TGTGCCAGCAGCTTGGGGCTCCCCATTGGAGGTCAGCCCCAGCATTTT.

The genes are TRBV9 and TRBJ1-1, with D tentatively TRBD1 (5 bases). This CDR3 has 14 residues. Trimming removed 0 bases at V and 3 bases at J, with 9 bases between. Germline V gives CDR1 SGDLS, CDR2 YYNGEE. CDR3 sequence (DNA): TGTGCCAGCAGCGTAGACTTAGGGGACACTGAAGCTTTCTTT. As protein: CASSVDLGDTEAFF.